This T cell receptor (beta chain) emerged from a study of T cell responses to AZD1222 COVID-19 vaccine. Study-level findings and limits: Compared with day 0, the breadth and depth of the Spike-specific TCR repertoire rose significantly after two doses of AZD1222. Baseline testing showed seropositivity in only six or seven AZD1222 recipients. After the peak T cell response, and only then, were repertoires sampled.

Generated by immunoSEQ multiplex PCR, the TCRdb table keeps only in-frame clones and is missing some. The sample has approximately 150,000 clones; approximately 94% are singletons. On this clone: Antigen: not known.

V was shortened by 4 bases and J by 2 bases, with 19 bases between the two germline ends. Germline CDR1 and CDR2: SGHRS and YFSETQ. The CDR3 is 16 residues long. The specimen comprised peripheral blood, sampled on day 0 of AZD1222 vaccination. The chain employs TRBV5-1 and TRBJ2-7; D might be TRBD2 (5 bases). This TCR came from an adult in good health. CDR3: CASSPSGRPHPYEQYF. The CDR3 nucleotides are TGCGCCAGCAGCCCAAGCGGACGTCCTCATCCCTACGAGCAGTACTTC.